This TCR beta chain was identified during a study of T cells in Graves' hyperthyroidism and ophthalmopathy. The source material, RNA transcripts, was used to amplify TCR beta CDR3 regions. During a first-round RT-PCR of the TCR CDR3, the HTBI primer set was used. MiXCR, run by TCRdb on the multiplex PCR reads, gives a single entry per CDR3 protein. The sample lists around 250,000 distinct CDR3 sequences, just over 14% occurring once. This clonotype was recorded once. The sample, blood from the first hyperthyroidism diagnosis, precedes any ophthalmopathy symptoms. Trimming took 3 bases from V and 4 from J, leaving 8 bases between them. Germline V gene data show CDR1 as KGHSH and CDR2 as LQKENI. This CDR3 contains 13 residues.

This clonotype originated in a woman between 35 and 50 years old with Graves' hyperthyroidism that later progressed to Graves' ophthalmopathy. Sequenced input: blood. The chain carries TRBV18 and TRBJ2-3; D gene ambiguous. The CDR3 here is CASSPPVADTQYF. In nucleotides, the CDR3 is TGTGCCAGCTCACCGCCGGTGGCAGATACGCAGTATTTT. Full variable domain (rest looked up from reference TRBV18 and TRBJ2-3): NAGVMQNPRHLVRRRGQEARLRCSPMKGHSHVYWYRQLPEEGLKFMVYLQKENIIDESGMPKERFSAEFPKEGPSILRIQQVVRGDSAAYFCASSPPVADTQYFGPGTRLTVL.